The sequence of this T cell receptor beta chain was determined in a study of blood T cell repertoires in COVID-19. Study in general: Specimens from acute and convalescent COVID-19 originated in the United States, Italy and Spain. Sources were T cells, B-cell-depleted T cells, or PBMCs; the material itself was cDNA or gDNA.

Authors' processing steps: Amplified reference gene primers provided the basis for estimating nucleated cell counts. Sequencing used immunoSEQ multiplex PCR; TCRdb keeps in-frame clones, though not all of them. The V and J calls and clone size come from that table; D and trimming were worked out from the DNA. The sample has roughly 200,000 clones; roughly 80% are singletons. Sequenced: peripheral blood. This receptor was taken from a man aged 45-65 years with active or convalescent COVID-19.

The DNA of the CDR3 is TGTGCCAGCAGCGTAGAGGGGACTACTAACTATGGCTACACCTTC. Residues: CASSVEGTTNYGYTF. The V call is TRBV9, the J call TRBJ1-2, with D possibly matching TRBD1 (5 bases). Trimming stripped 0 bases from V and 0 bases from J, with 9 bases between. Germline loops: CDR1 SGDLS, CDR2 YYNGEE. The CDR3 totals 15 residues.